Listed below are T cell receptor beta chains from one sample, sequenced in a study of blood T cell repertoires in COVID-19. Profiled with immunoSEQ multiplex PCR; TCRdb holds only in-frame clones, not every one. The top ten hold around 17% of the sample, which has roughly 130,000 clones, approximately 83% seen once. The sequencing input was peripheral blood. The source is a woman aged 45-65 years with acute or convalescent COVID-19. Both conserved end residues are part of each CDR3. The D gene is left open where the match is weak. Clone size is stated in some rows and not others, as once, few, many or a class when expanded.

j_call,d_call,clone_size,v_call,cdr3_aa,cdr3_nt
TRBJ2-3,TRBD1,-,TRBV2,CASSAGTGDTDTQYF,TGTGCCAGCAGTGCCGGGACAGGGGACACAGATACGCAGTATTTT
TRBJ1-2,-,-,TRBV29-1,CSHEDRNYGYTF,TGCAGCCATGAGGACAGAAACTATGGCTACACCTTC
TRBJ1-5,-,-,TRBV6-1,CASSEMVRGAGGSNQPQHF,TGTGCCAGCAGTGAAATGGTAAGGGGCGCGGGAGGTAGCAATCAGCCCCAGCATTTT
TRBJ1-5,-,-,TRBV5-5,CASSLEGRGYQPQHF,TGTGCCAGCAGCTTGGAGGGGAGGGGGTATCAGCCCCAGCATTTT
TRBJ2-2,TRBD2,once,TRBV5-1,CASSLSGTSDTGELFF,TGCGCCAGCAGCTTGTCCGGGACTAGCGACACCGGGGAGCTGTTTTTT
TRBJ2-2,-,-,TRBV9,CASSVYTGELFF,TGTGCCAGCAGCGTCTACACCGGGGAGCTGTTTTTT
TRBJ1-2,-,-,TRBV2,CASMRQGYGYTF,TGTGCCAGCATGCGTCAGGGTTATGGCTACACCTTC
TRBJ2-2,-,-,TRBV10-1,CASSDSPGELFF,TGCGCCAGCAGTGACAGTCCCGGGGAGCTGTTTTTT
TRBJ2-2,-,-,TRBV24-1,CATSDERTGEETGELFF,TGTGCCACCAGTGATGAGCGAACAGGGGAGGAAACCGGGGAGCTGTTTTTT
TRBJ1-1,-,-,TRBV19,CASSMGGSTEAFF,TGTGCCAGTAGTATGGGGGGTAGCACTGAAGCTTTCTTT
TRBJ1-6,-,-,TRBV19,CASSAGTSNSPLHF,TGTGCCAGTAGTGCCGGGACTTCGAATTCACCCCTCCACTTT
TRBJ1-1,TRBD1,-,TRBV7-3,CASSADRETEAFF,TGTGCCAGCAGCGCGGACAGGGAGACTGAAGCTTTCTTT
TRBJ2-7,-,-,TRBV21-1,CASSKDRTSDYEQYF,TGTGCCAGCAGCAAAGATCGGACTAGCGACTACGAGCAGTACTTC
TRBJ1-4,TRBD1,-,TRBV5-1,CASSINRGPNEKLFF,TGCGCCAGCAGCATAAACAGGGGACCTAATGAAAAACTGTTTTTT
TRBJ1-6,-,-,TRBV12-3/TRBV12-4,CASSLGEALHF,TGTGCCAGCAGTTTAGGTGAGGCCCTCCACTTT
TRBJ2-1,TRBD1,-,TRBV30,CAWSADRGIHNEQFF,TGTGCCTGGAGTGCCGACAGGGGGATCCACAATGAGCAGTTCTTC
TRBJ1-2,TRBD1,-,TRBV10-2,CASSESETGLHYGYTF,TGCGCCAGCAGTGAGTCTGAGACAGGGCTACACTATGGCTACACCTTC
TRBJ2-7,-,-,TRBV2,CASSEDRSYEQYF,TGTGCCAGCAGTGAAGACAGATCCTACGAGCAGTACTTC
TRBJ2-1,TRBD1,-,TRBV19,CASSLGQLKGGTFF,TGTGCCAGTAGCCTGGGGCAGCTTAAAGGGGGCACGTTCTTC
TRBJ1-6,TRBD1,few,TRBV19,CASSRDGQELYNSPLHF,TGTGCCAGTAGTCGCGATGGACAGGAGCTATATAATTCACCCCTCCACTTT
TRBJ1-2,TRBD1,-,TRBV3-1/TRBV3-2,CASSQVRGNYGYTF,TGTGCCAGCAGCCAAGTCAGGGGGAACTATGGCTACACCTTC
TRBJ1-1,-,-,TRBV10-1,CASSESESTGAFF,TGCGCCAGCAGTGAGTCCGAGTCGACGGGAGCTTTCTTT
TRBJ1-5,-,-,TRBV7-8,CASSLTHAFMGSSNQPQHF,TGTGCCAGCAGCTTAACCCACGCATTTATGGGCTCTAGCAATCAGCCCCAGCATTTT
TRBJ1-3,TRBD1,-,TRBV10-3,CAISERTGGDSGNTIYF,TGTGCCATCAGTGAGCGGACAGGGGGCGACTCTGGAAACACCATATATTTT
TRBJ2-1,TRBD1,-,TRBV24-1,CATSDLALDRVGRRGEQFF,TGTGCCACCAGTGACCTAGCCTTAGACAGGGTAGGCCGGCGTGGTGAGCAGTTCTTC
TRBJ2-1,TRBD1,once,TRBV19,CASSIETGGSYNEQFF,TGTGCCAGTAGTATCGAAACAGGGGGGTCCTACAATGAGCAGTTCTTC
TRBJ2-1,TRBD1,few,TRBV12-5,CASGTGGSNSYNEQFF,TGTGCTAGTGGGACAGGGGGCTCCAACTCCTACAATGAGCAGTTCTTC
TRBJ1-1,-,-,TRBV25-1,CASSEGVGRAGDTEAFF,TGTGCCAGCAGTGAAGGGGTCGGTAGGGCGGGGGACACTGAAGCTTTCTTT
TRBJ1-1,TRBD1,-,TRBV9,CASSPRQGFTEAFF,TGTGCCAGCAGCCCCCGACAGGGTTTCACTGAAGCTTTCTTT
TRBJ2-2,TRBD1,few,TRBV5-1,CASGTGGTGELFF,TGCGCCAGCGGGACAGGGGGCACCGGGGAGCTGTTTTTT
TRBJ1-4,TRBD1,-,TRBV6-1,CASSEKGAYEKLFF,TGTGCCAGCAGTGAAAAGGGGGCGTATGAAAAACTGTTTTTT
TRBJ2-1,TRBD2,-,TRBV11-2,CASSPRSGGGAIEQFF,TGTGCCAGCAGCCCCCGGTCCGGCGGGGGGGCCATTGAGCAGTTCTTC
TRBJ1-5,TRBD1,-,TRBV19,CASSKDRGLNQPQHF,TGTGCCAGTAGCAAAGACAGGGGGCTAAATCAGCCCCAGCATTTT
TRBJ2-3,TRBD2,-,TRBV2,CATKSGTSTDTQYF,TGTGCCACTAAAAGCGGGACTAGCACAGATACGCAGTATTTT
TRBJ2-7,-,-,TRBV7-2,CASSLLTGYEQYF,TGTGCCAGCAGCTTATTGACAGGCTACGAGCAGTACTTC
TRBJ1-1,-,-,TRBV2,CASSRERNTEAFF,TGTGCCAGCAGCCGGGAGCGGAACACTGAAGCTTTCTTT
TRBJ2-3,TRBD2,-,TRBV15,CATSRDSPGLAGGSDTQYF,TGTGCCACCAGCAGAGACTCTCCAGGACTAGCGGGGGGTTCGGATACGCAGTATTTT
TRBJ1-1,TRBD1,-,TRBV10-2,CASSGQGASEAFF,TGCGCCAGCAGTGGGCAGGGGGCCTCTGAAGCTTTCTTT
TRBJ1-2,TRBD1,-,TRBV19,CASSGEGQGRNGYTF,TGTGCCAGTAGCGGAGAGGGACAGGGGAGGAATGGCTACACCTTC
TRBJ1-2,TRBD1,-,TRBV18,CASRTGGKTGYGYTF,TGTGCCAGCCGAACAGGGGGCAAAACTGGCTATGGCTACACCTTC
TRBJ2-2,-,-,TRBV29-1,CSVELGGAVNTGELFF,TGCAGCGTTGAGCTGGGTGGGGCAGTTAACACCGGGGAGCTGTTTTTT
TRBJ1-5,TRBD1,few,TRBV30,CAWSVGTGYQHF,TGTGCCTGGAGTGTAGGGACAGGGTACCAGCATTTT
TRBJ1-3,-,-,TRBV20-1,CSASGTWNSGNTIYF,TGCAGTGCTAGTGGGACATGGAATTCTGGAAACACCATATATTTT
TRBJ1-4,-,-,TRBV1,CTSSQDPGTGFLYEKLFF,TGCACCAGCAGCCAAGACCCCGGGACAGGGTTTCTTTATGAAAAACTGTTTTTT
TRBJ2-1,TRBD1,few,TRBV5-1,CASSPGQGSEQFF,TGCGCCAGCAGCCCGGGACAGGGGAGTGAGCAGTTCTTC
TRBJ1-5,TRBD1,-,TRBV11-2,CASSSDRANQPQHF,TGTGCCAGCAGCTCAGACAGGGCCAATCAGCCCCAGCATTTT
TRBJ1-5,TRBD1,-,TRBV5-6,CASSFGQGSQPQHF,TGTGCCAGCAGCTTTGGACAGGGAAGCCAGCCCCAGCATTTT
TRBJ1-1,-,-,TRBV12-3/TRBV12-4,CASSLQGNTEAFF,TGTGCCAGCAGTTTACAGGGGAACACTGAAGCTTTCTTT
TRBJ2-7,-,-,TRBV10-3,CAISGGLPPREEQYF,TGTGCCATCAGTGGGGGCCTACCTCCTCGGGAGGAGCAGTACTTC
TRBJ2-7,-,once,TRBV6-5,CASIPGGYSYEQYF,TGTGCCAGCATCCCGGGGGGCTACTCCTACGAGCAGTACTTC
TRBJ2-2,TRBD2,-,TRBV6-5,CASSRTSSVGELFF,TGTGCCAGCAGCCGGACTAGCTCCGTCGGGGAGCTGTTTTTT
TRBJ2-2,-,few,TRBV19,CATSRSLEGSDTGELFF,TGTGCCACCTCCAGATCCCTAGAAGGGAGCGACACCGGGGAGCTGTTTTTT
TRBJ1-2,TRBD1,-,TRBV19,CASSKATGTANYGYTF,TGTGCCAGTAGTAAGGCTACCGGGACAGCTAACTATGGCTACACCTTC